This T cell receptor beta chain was obtained from a study of shared clonotypes between healthy human individuals. Across the study: Used for every donor were three CD4 naive, three CD4 memory, two CD8 naive and one CD8 memory plate.

After removal of 2 bases from V and 4 bases from J, the junction contained 3 bases not matched to a gene. The CDR3 loop spans 14 amino acids. Germline V gene lookup returns CDR1 MNHEY and CDR2 SVGAGI. Cells designated naive CD8 were CD45RO-negative and were positively selected for CCR7, with terminally differentiated effector memory CD45RA+ cells excluded. The protocol was immunoSEQ multiplex PCR, while the TCRdb copy is restricted to in-frame clones and leaves out a portion. The sample holds under 2,000,000 clones; roughly 95% are singletons and the top ten take more than 0.95%. The gene calls are TRBV6-5 and TRBJ2-3, with TRBD2 matching over 7 bases. Sequencing was performed on naive CD8+ T cells sorted from blood. The TCR sequence derives from a man aged 18 to 30 in good health. The CDR3 DNA sequence: TGTGCCAGCAGTTACATTAGCGGGTCAGATACGCAGTATTTT. This translates into CASSYISGSDTQYF.